What follows describes a single T cell receptor beta chain. What it recognizes is unknown. Together with a sample-barcoded 5' primer, a J-beta primer mix was included in a second PCR lasting about 6 to 12 cycles. One entry per CDR3 protein, called by TCRdb with MiXCR from the 5' RACE reads. The data contain 700,000 or so distinct CDR3 sequences, approximately 40% of them singletons. This sample was taken from a study of blood T cells in healthy people across ages. Study-wide results and caveats: As age increased, TCR beta diversity per million T cells fell in a roughly linear fashion.

Sequenced input: blood. This TCR was recovered from a man older than 75 in good health.

CDR3 sequence (DNA): TGTGCCAGCAACCGTGACAGCTCTGGGGCCAACGTCCTGACTTTC. Residues: CASNRDSSGANVLTF. The chain is built from TRBV9 and TRBJ2-6, with D perhaps TRBD1 (5 bases). Trimming stripped 6 bases from V and 0 bases from J, with 10 bases between. The CDR3 contains 15 residues. Looked up from germline, CDR1 is SGDLS and CDR2 is YYNGEE.